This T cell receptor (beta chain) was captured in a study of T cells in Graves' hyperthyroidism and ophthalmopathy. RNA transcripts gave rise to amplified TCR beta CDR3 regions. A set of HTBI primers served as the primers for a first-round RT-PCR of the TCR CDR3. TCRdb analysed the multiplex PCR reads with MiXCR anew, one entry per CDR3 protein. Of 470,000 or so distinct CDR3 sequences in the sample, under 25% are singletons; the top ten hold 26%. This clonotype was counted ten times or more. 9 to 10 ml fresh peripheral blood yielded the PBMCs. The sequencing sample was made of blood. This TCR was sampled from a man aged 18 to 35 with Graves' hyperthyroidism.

CDR3 DNA: TGTGCCAGCTCACCGGGACAGGGTCTCGGCACTGAAGCTTTCTTT. Translated, it gives CASSPGQGLGTEAFF. This sequence joins TRBV18 and TRBJ1-1; 9 nucleotides agree with TRBD1. Germline CDR1 KGHSH, CDR2 LQKENI. Trimming took 3 bases from V and 4 from J; bases not matched to a gene: 6. The CDR3 loop spans 15 amino acids.